The T cell receptor (beta chain) under discussion was sequenced for a study of monozygotic twins with inflammatory bowel disease. Study-wide findings and caveats: No repertoire similarity difference was seen between concordant and discordant twins; power was possibly limited. The analysis did not separate different T cell subtypes.

As to this clonotype: The target antigen is unknown.

CDR3 length: 12 residues. Germline CDR1 and CDR2: LNHDA and SQIVND (reference sequence). TCRdb reanalyzed the 5' RACE reads, giving one entry per CDR3 protein sequence and no DNA. The repertoire shows about 300,000 distinct CDR3 sequences; the top ten hold roughly 5.2%. Material: blood. The chain links TRBV19 to TRBJ2-3. The TCR originated in a human donor with ulcerative colitis or Crohn's disease, or a healthy co-twin of an affected twin (not recorded which). The CDR3 sequence: CASSIATDTQYF.